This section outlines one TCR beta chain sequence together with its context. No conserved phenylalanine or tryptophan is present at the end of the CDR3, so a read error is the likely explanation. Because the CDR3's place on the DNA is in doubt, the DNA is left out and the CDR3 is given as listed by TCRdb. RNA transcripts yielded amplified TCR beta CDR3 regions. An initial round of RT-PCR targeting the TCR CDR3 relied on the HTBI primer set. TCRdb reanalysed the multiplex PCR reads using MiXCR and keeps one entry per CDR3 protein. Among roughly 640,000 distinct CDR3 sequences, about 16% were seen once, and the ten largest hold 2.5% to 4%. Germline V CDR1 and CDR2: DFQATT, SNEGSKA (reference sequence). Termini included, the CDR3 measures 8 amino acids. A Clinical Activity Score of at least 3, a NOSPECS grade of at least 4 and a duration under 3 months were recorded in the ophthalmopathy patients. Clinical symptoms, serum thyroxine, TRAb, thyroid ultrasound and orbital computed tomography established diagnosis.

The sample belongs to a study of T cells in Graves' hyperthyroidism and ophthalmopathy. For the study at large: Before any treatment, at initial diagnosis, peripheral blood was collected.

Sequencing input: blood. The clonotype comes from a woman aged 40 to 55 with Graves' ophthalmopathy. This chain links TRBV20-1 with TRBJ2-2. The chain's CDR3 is CSARVTAG.